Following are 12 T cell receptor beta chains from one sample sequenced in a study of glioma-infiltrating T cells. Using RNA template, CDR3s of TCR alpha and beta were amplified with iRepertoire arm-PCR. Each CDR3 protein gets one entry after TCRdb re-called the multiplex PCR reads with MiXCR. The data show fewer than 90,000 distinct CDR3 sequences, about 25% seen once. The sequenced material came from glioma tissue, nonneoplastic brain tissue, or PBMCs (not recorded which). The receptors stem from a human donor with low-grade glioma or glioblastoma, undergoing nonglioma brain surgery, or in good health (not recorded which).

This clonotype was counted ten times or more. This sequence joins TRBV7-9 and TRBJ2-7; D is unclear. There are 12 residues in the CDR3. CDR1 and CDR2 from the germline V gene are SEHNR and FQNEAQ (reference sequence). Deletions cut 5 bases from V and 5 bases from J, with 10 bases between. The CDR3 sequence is CASSPITDEQYF. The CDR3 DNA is TGTGCCAGCAGCCCGATTACAGACGAGCAGTACTTC.

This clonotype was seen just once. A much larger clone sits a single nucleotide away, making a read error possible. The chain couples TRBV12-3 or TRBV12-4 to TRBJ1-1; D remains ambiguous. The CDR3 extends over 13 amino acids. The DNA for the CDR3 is TGTGCCAACAGTTTACACTTGAACACTGAAGCTTTCTTT. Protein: CANSLHLNTEAFF.

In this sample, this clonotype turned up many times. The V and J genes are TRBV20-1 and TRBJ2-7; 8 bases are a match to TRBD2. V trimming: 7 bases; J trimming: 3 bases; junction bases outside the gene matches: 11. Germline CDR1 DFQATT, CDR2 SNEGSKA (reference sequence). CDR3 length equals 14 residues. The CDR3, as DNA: TGCAGTGTAGCGGGACTCCTGGGGCACTACGAGCAGTACTTC. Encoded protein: CSVAGLLGHYEQYF.

In DNA form, the CDR3 reads TGTGCCAGCAGCTTAGGACTAGCGGGGGGGAACACCGGGGAGCTGTTTTTT. It specifies CASSLGLAGGNTGELFF. V is TRBV7-2 and J is TRBJ2-2, with 13 bases aligning to TRBD2. J lost 1 base, V lost 1 base, and 0 bases had no gene match. The germline V gene encodes CDR1 SGHTA and CDR2 FQGNSA. The CDR3 is made up of 17 amino acids.

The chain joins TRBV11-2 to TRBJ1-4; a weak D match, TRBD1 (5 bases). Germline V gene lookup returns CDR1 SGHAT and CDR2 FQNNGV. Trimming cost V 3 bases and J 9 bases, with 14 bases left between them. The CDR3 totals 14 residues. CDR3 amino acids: CASSLSGGYKKLFF. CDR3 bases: TGTGCCAGCAGCTTGTCGGGGGGATACAAAAAACTGTTTTTT.

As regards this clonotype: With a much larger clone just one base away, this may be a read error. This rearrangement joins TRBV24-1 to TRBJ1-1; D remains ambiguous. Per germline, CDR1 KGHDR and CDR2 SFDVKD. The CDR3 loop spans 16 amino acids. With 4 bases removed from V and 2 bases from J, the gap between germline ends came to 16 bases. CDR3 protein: CATSETRSCPNTEAFF. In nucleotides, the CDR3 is TGTGCCACCAGTGAGACTAGGTCATGCCCCAACACTGAAGCTTTCTTT.

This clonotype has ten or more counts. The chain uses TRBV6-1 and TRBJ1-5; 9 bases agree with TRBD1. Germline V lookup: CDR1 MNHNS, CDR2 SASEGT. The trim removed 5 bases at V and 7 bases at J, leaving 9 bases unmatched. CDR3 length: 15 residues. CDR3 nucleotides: TGTGCCAGCAGTTCTGGACAGGGGAAACGGCAGCCCCAGCATTTT. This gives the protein CASSSGQGKRQPQHF.

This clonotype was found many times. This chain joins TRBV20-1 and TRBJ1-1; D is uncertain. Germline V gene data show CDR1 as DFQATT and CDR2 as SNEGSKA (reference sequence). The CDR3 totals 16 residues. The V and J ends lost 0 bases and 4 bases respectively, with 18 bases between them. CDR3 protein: CSARDPRRGRTTEAFF. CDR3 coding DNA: TGCAGTGCTAGAGACCCCCGACGTGGCAGGACCACTGAAGCTTTCTTT.

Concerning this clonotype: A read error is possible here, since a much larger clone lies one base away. CDR3 protein: CAIGDGGQIKETQYF. CDR3 sequence (DNA): TGTGCCATCGGTGACGGGGGACAGATCAAAGAGACCCAGTACTTC. The chain links TRBV10-2 to TRBJ2-5; possibly TRBD1 for D (7 bases). The CDR3 extends over 15 amino acids. Germline CDR1 WSHSY, CDR2 SAAADI.

The CDR3 region is CSVPYPGNTEAFF. The CDR3 DNA sequence: TGCAGCGTTCCATACCCGGGGAACACTGAAGCTTTCTTT. The chain carries TRBV29-1 and TRBJ1-1, with unresolved D. The CDR3 consists of 13 residues. V dropped 5 bases and J dropped 1 base, with 11 bases sitting between them. The germline V gene has CDR1 SQVTM and CDR2 ANQGSEA.

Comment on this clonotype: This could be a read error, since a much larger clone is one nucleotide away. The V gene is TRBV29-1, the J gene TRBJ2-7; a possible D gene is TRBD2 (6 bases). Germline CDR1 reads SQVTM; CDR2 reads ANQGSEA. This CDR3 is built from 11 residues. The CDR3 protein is CSVWRGSELYF. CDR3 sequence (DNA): TGCAGCGTATGGCGGGGTAGCGAGCTGTACTTC.

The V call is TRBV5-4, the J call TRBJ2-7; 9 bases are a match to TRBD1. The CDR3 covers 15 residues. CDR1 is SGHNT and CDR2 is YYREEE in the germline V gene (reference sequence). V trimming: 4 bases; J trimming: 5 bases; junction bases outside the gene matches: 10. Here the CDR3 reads CASSPPGQGFHEQYF. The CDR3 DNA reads TGTGCCAGCAGCCCCCCGGGACAGGGTTTCCACGAGCAGTACTTC.